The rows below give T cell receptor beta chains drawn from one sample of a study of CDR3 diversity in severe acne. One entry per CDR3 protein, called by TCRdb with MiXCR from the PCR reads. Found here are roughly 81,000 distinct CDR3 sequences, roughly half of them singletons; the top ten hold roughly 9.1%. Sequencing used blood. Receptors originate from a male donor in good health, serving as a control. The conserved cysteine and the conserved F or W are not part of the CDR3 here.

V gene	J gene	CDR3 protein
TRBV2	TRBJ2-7	ASSLSGGSYEPY
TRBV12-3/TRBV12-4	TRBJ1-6	ASTPSISYNPPLH
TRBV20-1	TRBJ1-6	SASSHDIDSPLH
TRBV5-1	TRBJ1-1	TSSLGSSGTEAF
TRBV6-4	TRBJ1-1	ASSDWGSEAF
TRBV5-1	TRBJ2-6	ASSPIAGANVLT
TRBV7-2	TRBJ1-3	ASSRGSGNTIY
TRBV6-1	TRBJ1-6	ASSGSGRNNSPLH
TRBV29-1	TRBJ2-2	SVMGQGADGYGYTFGSGTRELF
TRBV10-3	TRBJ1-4	AISGGDEKLF
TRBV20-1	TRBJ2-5	SARDVRLAGGQETQY
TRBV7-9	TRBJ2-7	ASSLREGQLTYEQY
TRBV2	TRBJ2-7	ASSGTSSYEQY
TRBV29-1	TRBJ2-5	SVGQGQETQY
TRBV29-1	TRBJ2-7	SVGREEQH
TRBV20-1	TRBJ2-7	SAGLAGGPYEQY
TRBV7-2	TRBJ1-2	ASSLAEVYGYT
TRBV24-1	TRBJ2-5	ATSEAGRRKQETQY
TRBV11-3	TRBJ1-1	ASSLVGDRLEAF
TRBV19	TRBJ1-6	ASSMWNSPLH
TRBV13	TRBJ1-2	ASSLNNNRANYGYT
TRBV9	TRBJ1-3	ASSVGQGADIIY
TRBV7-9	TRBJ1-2	ASSLGQTYDYT
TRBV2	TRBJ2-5	ASSSRLREETQY
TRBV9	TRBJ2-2	ASSVRGSLAGGELF
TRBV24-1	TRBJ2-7	ATSDSLSAYEQY
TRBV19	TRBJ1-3	ASRVAGSANTIY
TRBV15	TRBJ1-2	ATSRDRHSNYGYT
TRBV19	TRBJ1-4	ASSIMLGANEKLF